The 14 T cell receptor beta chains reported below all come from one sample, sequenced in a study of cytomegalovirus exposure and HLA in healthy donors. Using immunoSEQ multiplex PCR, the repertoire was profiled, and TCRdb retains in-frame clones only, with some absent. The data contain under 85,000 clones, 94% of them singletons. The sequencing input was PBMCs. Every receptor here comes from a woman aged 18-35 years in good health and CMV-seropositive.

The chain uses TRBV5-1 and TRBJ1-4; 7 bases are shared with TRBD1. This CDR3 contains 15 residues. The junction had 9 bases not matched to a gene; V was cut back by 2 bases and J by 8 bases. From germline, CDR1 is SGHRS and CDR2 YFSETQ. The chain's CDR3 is CASSLQGPREEKLFF. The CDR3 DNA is TGCGCCAGCAGCTTACAGGGGCCCCGGGAAGAAAAACTGTTTTTT.

CDR3 protein: CASSQGLAGVSEQYF. DNA of the CDR3: TGTGCCAGCAGCCAAGGGCTAGCGGGAGTTTCAGAGCAGTACTTC. The rearrangement joins TRBV14 to TRBJ2-7, with 10 bases identical to TRBD2. The germline V gene encodes CDR1 SGHDN and CDR2 FVKESK. The CDR3 covers 15 residues. Unmatched junction bases numbered 7, after V lost 1 base and J lost 7 bases.

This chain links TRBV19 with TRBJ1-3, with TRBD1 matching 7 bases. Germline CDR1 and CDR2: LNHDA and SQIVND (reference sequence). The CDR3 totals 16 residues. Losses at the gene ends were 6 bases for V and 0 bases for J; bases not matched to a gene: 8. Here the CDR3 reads CASSSGTAYSGNTIYF. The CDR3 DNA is TGTGCCAGTAGCTCCGGGACAGCTTACTCTGGAAACACCATATATTTT.

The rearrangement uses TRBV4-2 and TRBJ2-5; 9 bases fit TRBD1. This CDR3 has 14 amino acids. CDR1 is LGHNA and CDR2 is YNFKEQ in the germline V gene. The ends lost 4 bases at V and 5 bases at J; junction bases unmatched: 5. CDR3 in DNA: TGTGCCAGCAGCCGGGGACAGGGCCCGGAGACCCAGTACTTC. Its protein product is CASSRGQGPETQYF.

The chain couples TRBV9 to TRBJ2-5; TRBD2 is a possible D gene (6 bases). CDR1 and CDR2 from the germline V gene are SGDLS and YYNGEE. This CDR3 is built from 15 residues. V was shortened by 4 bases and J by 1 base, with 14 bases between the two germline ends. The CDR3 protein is CASSPSGGIQETQYF. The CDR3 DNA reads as TGTGCCAGCAGCCCGTCGGGCGGGATCCAAGAGACCCAGTACTTC.

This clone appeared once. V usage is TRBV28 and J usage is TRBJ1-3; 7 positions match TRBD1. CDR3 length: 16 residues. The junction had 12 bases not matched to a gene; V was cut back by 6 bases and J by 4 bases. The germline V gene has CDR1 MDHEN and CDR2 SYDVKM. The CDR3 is CASSSFGQGVGNTIYF. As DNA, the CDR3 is TGTGCCAGCAGCTCATTCGGCCAGGGGGTGGGAAACACCATATATTTT.

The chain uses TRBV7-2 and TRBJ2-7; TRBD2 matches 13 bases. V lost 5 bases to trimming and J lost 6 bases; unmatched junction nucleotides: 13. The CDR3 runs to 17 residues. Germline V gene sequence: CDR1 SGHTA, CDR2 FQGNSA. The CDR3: CASSLRGAGLAGSEQYF. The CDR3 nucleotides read TGTGCCAGCAGCCTCAGGGGGGCGGGACTAGCGGGATCCGAGCAGTACTTC.

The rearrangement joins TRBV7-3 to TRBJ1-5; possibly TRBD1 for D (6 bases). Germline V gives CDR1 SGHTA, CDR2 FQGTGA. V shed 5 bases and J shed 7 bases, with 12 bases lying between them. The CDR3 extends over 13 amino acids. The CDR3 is CASSLTGNQPQHF. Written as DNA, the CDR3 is TGTGCCAGCAGCCTTACAGGGAACCAGCCCCAGCATTTT.

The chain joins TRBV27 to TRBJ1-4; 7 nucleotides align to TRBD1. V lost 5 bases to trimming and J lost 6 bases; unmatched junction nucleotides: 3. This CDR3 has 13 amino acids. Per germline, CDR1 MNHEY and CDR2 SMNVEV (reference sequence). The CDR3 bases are TGTGCCAGCAGTCGACAGGGTGATGAAAAACTGTTTTTT. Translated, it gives CASSRQGDEKLFF.

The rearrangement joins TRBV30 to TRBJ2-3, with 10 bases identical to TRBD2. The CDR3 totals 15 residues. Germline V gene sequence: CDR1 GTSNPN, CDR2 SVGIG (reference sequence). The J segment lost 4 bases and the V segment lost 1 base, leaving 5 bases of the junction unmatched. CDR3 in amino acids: CAWSDERGGPDTQYF. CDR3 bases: TGTGCCTGGAGTGACGAGCGGGGGGGCCCAGATACGCAGTATTTT.

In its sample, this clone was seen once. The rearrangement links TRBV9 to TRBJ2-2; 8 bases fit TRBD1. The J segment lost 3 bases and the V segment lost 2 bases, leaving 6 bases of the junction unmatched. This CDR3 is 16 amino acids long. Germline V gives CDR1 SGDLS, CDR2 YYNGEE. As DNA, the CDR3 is TGTGCCAGCAGCGTGTCAAGACAGGGGTACACCGGGGAGCTGTTTTTT. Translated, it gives CASSVSRQGYTGELFF. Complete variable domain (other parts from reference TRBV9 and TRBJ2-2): DSGVTQTPKHLITATGQRVTLRCSPRSGDLSVYWYQQSLDQGLQFLIQYYNGEERAKGNILERFSAQQFPDLHSELNLSSLELGDSALYFCASSVSRQGYTGELFFGEGSRLTVL.

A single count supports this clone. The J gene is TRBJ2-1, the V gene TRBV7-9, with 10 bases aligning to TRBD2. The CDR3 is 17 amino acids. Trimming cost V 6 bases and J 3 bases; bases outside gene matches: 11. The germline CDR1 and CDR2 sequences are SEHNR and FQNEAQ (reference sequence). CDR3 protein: CASSPSISSGSYNEQFF. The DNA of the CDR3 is TGTGCCAGCAGTCCTTCGATTTCTAGCGGGAGCTACAATGAGCAGTTCTTC. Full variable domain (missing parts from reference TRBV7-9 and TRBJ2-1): DTGVSQNPRHKITKRGQNVTFRCDPISEHNRLYWYRQTLGQGPEFLTYFQNEAQLEKSRLLSDRFSAERPKGSFSTLEIQRTEQGDSAMYLCASSPSISSGSYNEQFFGPGTRLTVL.

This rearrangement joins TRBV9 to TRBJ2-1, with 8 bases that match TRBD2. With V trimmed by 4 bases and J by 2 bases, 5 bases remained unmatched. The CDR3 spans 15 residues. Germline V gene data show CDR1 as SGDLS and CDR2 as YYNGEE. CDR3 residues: CASSTGTSPYNEQFF. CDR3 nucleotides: TGTGCCAGCAGCACAGGGACTAGTCCCTACAATGAGCAGTTCTTC.

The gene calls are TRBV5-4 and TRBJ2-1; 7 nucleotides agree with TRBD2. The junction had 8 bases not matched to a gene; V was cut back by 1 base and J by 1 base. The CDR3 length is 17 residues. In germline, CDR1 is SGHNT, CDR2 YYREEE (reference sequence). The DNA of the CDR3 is TGTGCCAGCAGCTTGATGGGAGGGCAAAAATCCTACAATGAGCAGTTCTTC. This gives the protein CASSLMGGQKSYNEQFF.